The 21 T cell receptor beta chains listed next were all sequenced from one sample in a study of T cells in Graves' hyperthyroidism and ophthalmopathy. RNA transcripts yielded amplified TCR beta CDR3 regions. During a first-round RT-PCR of the TCR CDR3, the HTBI primer set was used. TCRdb passed the multiplex PCR reads through MiXCR, listing each CDR3 protein once. The table has roughly 360,000 distinct CDR3 sequences, about 13% seen once. The sequenced material came from blood. The receptors stem from a man younger than 45 with Graves' hyperthyroidism that later progressed to Graves' ophthalmopathy.

This clonotype was seen repeatedly, ten times or more. The rearrangement links TRBV6-1 to TRBJ2-1; 10 positions agree with TRBD2. The V gene's germline CDR1 is MNHNS and CDR2 SASEGT. Trimming cost V 5 bases and J 5 bases; bases outside gene matches: 6. The CDR3 covers 15 residues. The CDR3 coding sequence is TGTGCCAGCAGTTATGGTCTAGCGGGGGACAATGAGCAGTTCTTC. This translates into CASSYGLAGDNEQFF.

This CDR3 reads CAWSNVLRGELFF. The CDR3 bases are TGTGCCTGGAGCAACGTTCTGCGGGGGGAGCTGTTTTTT. The chain is built from TRBV30 and TRBJ2-2; D is unclear. Per the germline V gene, CDR1 is GTSNPN and CDR2 is SVGIG (reference sequence). CDR3 length: 13 residues. V lost 3 bases, J lost 8 bases, and 13 bases lay in between.

This clonotype came up many times. The V and J genes are TRBV6-1 and TRBJ2-7; 8 bases are shared with TRBD2. V gave up 5 bases and J gave up 9 bases; unmatched junction bases: 9. CDR3 length: 13 residues. CDR1 and CDR2 from the germline V gene are MNHNS and SASEGT. In nucleotides, the CDR3 is TGTGCCAGCAGTTCCCGCGGGGGGCGCGGGCAGTACTTC. Its translation is CASSSRGGRGQYF.

This clonotype was recorded many times. The V and J genes are TRBV9 and TRBJ2-7, with 8 bases lining up with TRBD2. CDR1 and CDR2 (germline): SGDLS, YYNGEE. This CDR3 is built from 14 residues. J lost 2 bases, V lost 5 bases, and 6 bases had no gene match. CDR3 nucleotides: TGTGCCAGCAGTGTTAGCGGGACCGCCTACGAGCAGTACTTC. It specifies CASSVSGTAYEQYF.

This clonotype was seen only once. This chain links TRBV4-2 with TRBJ2-2, with 7 bases aligning to TRBD1. This CDR3 spans 14 amino acids. Per the germline V gene, CDR1 is LGHNA and CDR2 is YNFKEQ. Trimming removed 2 bases from V and 3 bases from J; junction bases left unmatched: 0. The CDR3 region has the DNA TGTGCCAGCAGCCAACAGGGGGACACCGGGGAGCTGTTTTTT. Translated, it gives CASSQQGDTGELFF.

This clonotype came up many times. This chain uses TRBV28 with TRBJ2-7, with 10 nucleotides matching TRBD2. The J segment lost 2 bases and the V segment lost 5 bases, leaving 12 bases of the junction unmatched. Germline loops: CDR1 MDHEN, CDR2 SYDVKM. This CDR3 spans 17 amino acids. CDR3 in DNA: TGTGCCAGCAGTCCAACCTCCGGGACTAGCGTTACCTACGAGCAGTACTTC. Its translation is CASSPTSGTSVTYEQYF.

This chain connects TRBV11-2 to TRBJ2-7, with a weak D call TRBD1 (6 bases). Germline CDR1 SGHAT, CDR2 FQNNGV. CDR3 length equals 16 residues. V was cut by 1 base and J by 3 bases, with 16 bases left in between. The CDR3 is CASSLVGGRGHYEQYF. The CDR3, as DNA: TGTGCCAGCAGCTTAGTCGGAGGCAGGGGCCACTACGAGCAGTACTTC. Full variable domain (remainder filled in from reference TRBV11-2 and TRBJ2-7): EAGVAQSPRYKIIEKRQSVAFWCNPISGHATLYWYQQILGQGPKLLIQFQNNGVVDDSQLPKDRFSAERLKGVDSTLKIQPAKLEDSAVYLCASSLVGGRGHYEQYFGPGTRLTVT.

This clonotype was observed a few times. The CDR3 spells CASSLRGGRADTQYF. The CDR3 DNA reads as TGTGCCAGCAGCTTGCGCGGGGGGAGGGCAGATACGCAGTATTTT. The chain couples TRBV7-3 to TRBJ2-3, with 8 bases aligning to TRBD2. The germline V gene encodes CDR1 SGHTA and CDR2 FQGTGA. The CDR3 is made up of 15 amino acids. With 3 bases clipped from V and 4 bases from J, the junction kept 6 bases outside the gene matches.

The V gene is TRBV2, the J gene TRBJ2-1, with 8 positions matching TRBD2. V lost 3 bases to trimming and J lost 0 bases; unmatched junction nucleotides: 4. The length of the CDR3 is 16 residues. The germline V gene encodes CDR1 SNHLY and CDR2 FYNNEI. This CDR3 reads CASSDGSGGSYNEQFF. The CDR3 nucleotides are TGTGCCAGCAGTGACGGAAGCGGGGGCTCCTACAATGAGCAGTTCTTC.

The rearrangement links TRBV30 to TRBJ1-6; D not certain. The V gene's germline CDR1 is GTSNPN and CDR2 SVGIG (reference sequence). This CDR3 has 14 residues. The germline V and J ends were trimmed by 7 bases and 14 bases, with 24 bases remaining between them. Written as DNA, the CDR3 is TGTGCCTCAACTCGTGAGTCGGGCGCCGGTGCCCTCCACTTT. Amino acid sequence: CASTRESGAGALHF.

V usage is TRBV19 and J usage is TRBJ1-2; D gene ambiguous. Germline V lookup: CDR1 LNHDA, CDR2 SQIVND (reference sequence). The V gene lost 4 bases and the J gene lost 9 bases, with 21 bases spanning the gap. The CDR3 is 15 amino acids. The CDR3 spells CASSRLNSPGMRYTF. The CDR3 bases are TGTGCCAGTAGTAGACTTAATTCGCCTGGTATGCGCTACACCTTC.

The V gene is TRBV6-1, the J gene TRBJ1-1; TRBD1 is a possible D gene (5 bases). The V gene lost 7 bases and the J gene lost 1 base, with 10 bases spanning the gap. Per germline, CDR1 MNHNS and CDR2 SASEGT. The CDR3 runs 13 residues. CDR3: CASIGHKNTEAFF. Written as DNA, the CDR3 is TGTGCCAGCATTGGACACAAGAACACTGAAGCTTTCTTT.

In this sample, this clonotype turned up a few times. J is TRBJ2-5 and V is TRBV20-1; TRBD2 might be the D (5 bases). The germline gives CDR1 DFQATT, CDR2 SNEGSKA (reference sequence). The V end lost 3 bases, the J end lost 4 bases, and 21 bases lay between the germline ends. The CDR3 has 16 amino acids. The DNA of the CDR3 is TGCAGTGCTAGCTCGGACCTGGACTCATTTTCAGAGACCCAGTACTTC. This sequence encodes CSASSDLDSFSETQYF.

In this sample, this clonotype turned up many times. This rearrangement joins TRBV6-5 to TRBJ1-2; TRBD1 agrees at 7 bases. Germline V gives CDR1 MNHEY, CDR2 SVGAGI. V lost 2 bases and J lost 6; bases outside the gene matches: 6. The CDR3 is 14 amino acids. CDR3 in DNA: TGTGCCAGCAGTTACGCCGGCAGGGGGAATGGCTACACCTTC. It specifies CASSYAGRGNGYTF.

Ten or more counts support this clonotype. The rearrangement joins TRBV20-1 to TRBJ2-7; D gene uncertain. V lost 5 bases and J lost 7, with 9 bases in between. The germline V gene encodes CDR1 DFQATT and CDR2 SNEGSKA (reference sequence). The CDR3 contains 10 residues. CDR3 region: CSAGTSEQYF. The CDR3, as DNA: TGCAGTGCTGGCACGTCAGAGCAGTACTTC.

This clonotype was observed a few times. The CDR3 coding sequence is TGTGCCAGCAGCTTAGGCAACTTATACAGGGTGGACAACACTGAAGCTTTCTTT. It specifies CASSLGNLYRVDNTEAFF. This chain connects TRBV13 to TRBJ1-1; D might be TRBD1 (6 bases). Trimming took 0 bases from V and 2 from J, leaving 19 bases between them. The germline gives CDR1 PRHDT, CDR2 FYEKMQ (reference sequence). The CDR3 runs 18 residues.

There are many counts of this clonotype. The chain employs TRBV20-1 and TRBJ2-7; 9 positions agree with TRBD1. V shed 1 base and J 6 bases; nucleotides not matched to a gene: 7. Germline loops: CDR1 DFQATT, CDR2 SNEGSKA (reference sequence). This CDR3 region has 14 residues. The CDR3 reads CSARVWDREGEQYF. CDR3 in DNA: TGCAGTGCTAGAGTCTGGGACAGGGAGGGCGAGCAGTACTTC.

This clonotype has just one count. This may be a read error, as it is one base from a much larger clone. V gene TRBV24-1 combines with J gene TRBJ2-3; 8 bases fit TRBD1. This CDR3 has 13 residues. The V gene's germline CDR1 is KGHDR and CDR2 SFDVKD. V lost 7 bases, J lost 1 base, and 0 bases stayed unmatched. In DNA, the CDR3 is TGTGCCACCAGGGGACAGGGCACAGATACGCAGTATTTT. Translation gives CATRGQGTDTQYF.

This clonotype was picked up many times. V gene TRBV27 combines with J gene TRBJ1-2, with 7 bases matching TRBD1. Germline V CDR1 and CDR2: MNHEY, SMNVEV (reference sequence). The V and J ends lost 5 bases and 0 bases, in that order; junction bases with no gene match: 6. This CDR3 has 15 amino acids. CDR3 loop: CASSLTGQSNYGYTF. CDR3 DNA sequence: TGTGCCAGCAGTCTAACGGGACAGTCTAACTATGGCTACACCTTC.

The chain combines TRBV7-6 with TRBJ2-5; D not resolved. Germline values: CDR1 SGHVS, CDR2 FNYEAQ. This CDR3 has 17 amino acids. Trimming pared 4 bases from V and 4 bases from J, leaving 22 bases between. The CDR3 region is CASSSPKGAWFLETQYF. CDR3 nucleotide sequence: TGTGCCAGCAGCTCTCCTAAGGGCGCATGGTTTCTAGAGACCCAGTACTTC.

The gene calls are TRBV9 and TRBJ1-6; no definite D call. The CDR3 extends over 12 amino acids. Trimming took 3 bases from V and 6 from J, leaving 4 bases between them. Germline-derived CDR1 and CDR2 are SGDLS and YYNGEE. The CDR3 loop is CASSGGNSPLHF. CDR3 nucleotide sequence: TGTGCCAGCAGCGGGGGTAATTCACCCCTCCACTTT. The full variable domain, its missing parts supplied by reference TRBV9 and TRBJ1-6, is DSGVTQTPKHLITATGQRVTLRCSPRSGDLSVYWYQQSLDQGLQFLIQYYNGEERAKGNILERFSAQQFPDLHSELNLSSLELGDSALYFCASSGGNSPLHFGNGTRLTVT.